Below are 18 T cell receptor beta chains sequenced from a single sample in a study of cytomegalovirus exposure and HLA in healthy donors. It was with 60 Vbeta and 13 Jbeta primers that the PCR ran. This table comes from immunoSEQ multiplex PCR, and its TCRdb copy is limited to in-frame clones, with some not included. This sample yields about 140,000 clones, of which 75% to 90% are seen a single time; 1.2% belongs to the top ten. Sequences were obtained from PBMCs. The receptors here all came from a female donor in good health and CMV-seronegative.

The chain employs TRBV5-4 and TRBJ2-1, with TRBD2 matching over 8 bases. The junction had 10 bases not matched to a gene; V was cut back by 2 bases and J by 9 bases. The CDR3 has 15 amino acids. Germline V CDR1 and CDR2: SGHNT, YYREEE (reference sequence). CDR3 in amino acids: CASSLDSGRAVEQFF. The DNA for the CDR3 is TGTGCCAGCAGCTTAGACAGCGGGAGAGCGGTTGAGCAGTTCTTC.

In its sample, this clone was seen once. For the CDR3, the DNA is TGCGCCAGCAGTCGCACAGGGGGCGGAAAGACCGGGGAGCTGTTTTTT. Translation: CASSRTGGGKTGELFF. The chain employs TRBV10-1 and TRBJ2-2, with 9 bases matching TRBD1. In germline, CDR1 is WNHNN, CDR2 SYGVQD (reference sequence). J gave up 5 bases and V 5 bases, and 9 bases lay outside the gene matches. The CDR3 has 16 residues.

The chain recombines TRBV27 with TRBJ2-1; 10 bases line up with TRBD2. Trimming took 5 bases from V and 4 from J; bases not matched to a gene: 2. The V gene's germline CDR1 is MNHEY and CDR2 SMNVEV (reference sequence). This CDR3 is 14 amino acids long. The CDR3 region is CASSPSGSYNEQFF. The CDR3 bases are TGTGCCAGCAGTCCTAGCGGGAGTTACAATGAGCAGTTCTTC.

This chain uses TRBV2 with TRBJ1-4, with 10 bases aligning to TRBD1. Germline CDR1 SNHLY, CDR2 FYNNEI. V was clipped by 5 bases and J by 1 base; unmatched bases: 1. The CDR3 runs to 15 residues. The CDR3 coding sequence is TGTGCCAGCAGTAGGGACAGGGGAACTAATGAAAAACTGTTTTTT. Translation gives CASSRDRGTNEKLFF.

J is TRBJ1-2 and V is TRBV5-6; D remains ambiguous. CDR3 length: 13 amino acids. V gave up 4 bases and J gave up 6 bases, with 13 bases separating them. Germline values: CDR1 SGHDT, CDR2 YYEEEE. The CDR3 bases are TGTGCCAGCAGCGAAGGCTTCGGGGATGGCTACACCTTC. Its protein is CASSEGFGDGYTF.

The CDR3 spells CASSLSTDQPQHF. CDR3 nucleotides: TGTGCCAGCAGCTTATCGACTGATCAGCCCCAGCATTTT. This chain uses TRBV7-9 with TRBJ1-5; no firm D call. Trimming removed 2 bases at V and 5 bases at J, with 7 bases between. This CDR3 comprises 13 residues. Per germline, CDR1 SEHNR and CDR2 FQNEAQ (reference sequence).

This chain joins TRBV5-6 and TRBJ2-7; possible D gene TRBD2, 6 bases. This CDR3 spans 14 amino acids. From germline, CDR1 is SGHDT and CDR2 YYEEEE. V was shortened by 0 bases and J by 3 bases, with 10 bases between the two germline ends. CDR3 residues: CASSLAGLLYEQYF. As DNA, the CDR3 is TGTGCCAGCAGCTTGGCGGGACTTCTCTACGAGCAGTACTTC.

V usage is TRBV11-3 and J usage is TRBJ2-1, with 9 bases that match TRBD1. The length of the CDR3 is 14 residues. Germline V lookup: CDR1 SGHNT, CDR2 YENEEA. V gave up 5 bases and J gave up 8 bases; unmatched junction bases: 7. CDR3 sequence: CASSEGTGYDEQFF. The CDR3 DNA sequence: TGTGCCAGCAGCGAGGGGACAGGGTACGATGAGCAGTTCTTC.

V usage is TRBV19 and J usage is TRBJ1-5; TRBD1 is a possible D gene (5 bases). V was clipped by 1 base and J by 1 base, with 5 bases between them. The CDR3 has 14 amino acids. Germline lookup yields CDR1 LNHDA and CDR2 SQIVND (reference sequence). The CDR3 DNA is TGTGCCAGTAGTATAGCAGGGAGCAATCAGCCCCAGCATTTT. It specifies CASSIAGSNQPQHF.

The genes are TRBV29-1 and TRBJ2-7; possibly TRBD2 for D (6 bases). CDR3 length equals 13 residues. Germline V CDR1 and CDR2: SQVTM, ANQGSEA. The V and J ends lost 4 bases and 1 base respectively, with 11 bases between them. The CDR3 spells CSVGAGLSYEQYF. The CDR3 DNA reads as TGCAGCGTTGGAGCGGGTTTGTCCTACGAGCAGTACTTC.

The J gene is TRBJ1-5, the V gene TRBV27, with 8 bases identical to TRBD1. CDR1 and CDR2 from the germline V gene are MNHEY and SMNVEV (reference sequence). Trimming removed 2 bases from V and 6 bases from J; junction bases left unmatched: 6. CDR3 length: 15 residues. The CDR3 DNA is TGTGCCAGCAGTTTAACTACAGGGGGGAGTCAGCCCCAGCATTTT. The encoded protein is CASSLTTGGSQPQHF.

This chain joins TRBV5-5 and TRBJ2-7, with D tentatively TRBD1 (5 bases). The germline gives CDR1 SGHKS, CDR2 YYEKEE (reference sequence). The CDR3 length is 13 residues. V was pared by 0 bases and J by 4 bases, with 8 bases between. Here the CDR3 reads CASSLEQVYEQYF. The CDR3 DNA sequence: TGTGCCAGCAGCTTGGAACAGGTATACGAGCAGTACTTC. The full variable domain, in which reference TRBV5-5 and TRBJ2-7 provide the parts outside the CDR3, is DAGVTQSPTHLIKTRGQQVTLRCSPISGHKSVSWYQQVLGQGPQFIFQYYEKEERGRGNFPDRFSARQFPNYSSELNVNALLLGDSALYLCASSLEQVYEQYFGPGTRLTVT.

V gene TRBV10-3 combines with J gene TRBJ2-7; D ambiguous. Trimming removed 3 bases from V and 5 bases from J, with 5 bases in between. CDR1 ENHRY and CDR2 SYGVKD come from the germline V gene. This CDR3 has 11 residues. DNA for the CDR3: TGTGCCATCAGTGAACAAGACGAGCAGTACTTC. The encoded protein is CAISEQDEQYF.

The chain carries TRBV6-5 and TRBJ2-5, with 9 bases that match TRBD1. There are 15 residues in the CDR3. Germline CDR1 is MNHEY and CDR2 is SVGAGI. The V gene end was trimmed by 2 bases and the J gene end by 2 bases; junction bases not matched to a gene: 3. The CDR3 DNA is TGTGCCAGCAGTTACCGGGACAGGGAACAAGAGACCCAGTACTTC. Translating it yields CASSYRDREQETQYF.

This chain uses TRBV5-1 with TRBJ2-7, with a possible D match to TRBD2 (6 bases). Germline V gene lookup returns CDR1 SGHRS and CDR2 YFSETQ. This CDR3 has 14 residues. Deletions cut 2 bases from V and 6 bases from J, with 15 bases between. The CDR3 loop is CASSFSRDHPEQYF. CDR3 sequence (DNA): TGCGCCAGCAGCTTTTCGCGGGACCACCCCGAGCAGTACTTC. Full variable domain (outside the CDR3, taken from reference TRBV5-1 and TRBJ2-7): KAGVTQTPRYLIKTRGQQVTLSCSPISGHRSVSWYQQTPGQGLQFLFEYFSETQRNKGNFPGRFSGRQFSNSRSEMNVSTLELGDSALYLCASSFSRDHPEQYFGPGTRLTVT.

The genes are TRBV5-1 and TRBJ1-2, with D uncertain. V was cut by 0 bases and J by 6 bases, with 12 bases left in between. Per germline, CDR1 SGHRS and CDR2 YFSETQ. This CDR3 contains 14 residues. The CDR3 region is CASSLARDTDGYTF. CDR3 in DNA: TGCGCCAGCAGCTTGGCCCGGGATACGGATGGCTACACCTTC.

V and J are TRBV27 and TRBJ2-7; 9 nucleotides agree with TRBD2. The V gene end was trimmed by 7 bases and the J gene end by 3 bases; junction bases not matched to a gene: 7. Germline V gene data show CDR1 as MNHEY and CDR2 as SMNVEV (reference sequence). The CDR3 contains 14 residues. The CDR3 region is CASKGLAGNYEQYF. CDR3 nucleotide sequence: TGTGCCAGCAAGGGGCTAGCGGGGAACTACGAGCAGTACTTC.

This rearrangement joins TRBV28 to TRBJ1-5; TRBD1 matches at 9 bases. The CDR3 has 15 amino acids. Germline CDR1 and CDR2: MDHEN and SYDVKM. Unmatched junction bases numbered 12, after V lost 6 bases and J lost 9 bases. CDR3 residues: CASSVPGQGSGPQHF. CDR3 bases: TGTGCCAGCAGCGTCCCGGGACAGGGTTCGGGGCCCCAGCATTTT.